This T cell receptor beta chain was sequenced during a study of blood T cell repertoires in COVID-19. Losses at the gene ends were 4 bases for V and 2 bases for J; bases not matched to a gene: 7. This CDR3 spans 15 amino acids. The V gene's germline CDR1 is SQVTM and CDR2 ANQGSEA. Clones were read by immunoSEQ multiplex PCR, and TCRdb kept only the in-frame ones, dropping some. The table includes around 300,000 clones, roughly 91% detected once. The cohort comprised adults aged about 18 to 89 years residing in approximately 22 US areas. Participant reports of clinical history set cohort assignment. The clonotype was recovered from a woman aged 30 to 39 who had recovered from COVID-19. The sample taken for sequencing was PBMCs or T cells enriched from blood (not recorded which). V gene TRBV29-1 combines with J gene TRBJ2-3; 9 bases align to TRBD2. Here the CDR3 reads CSVGSTSGYTDTQYF. The CDR3 nucleotides are TGCAGCGTTGGTTCGACTAGCGGATACACAGATACGCAGTATTTT.